This T cell receptor beta chain was identified in a study of T cell repertoires in cytomegalovirus infection. Study information: CMV epitopes, recently identified HLA-C-restricted and well-studied HLA-B-restricted, were used. It can be stated that public TCR beta signatures indicated CMV infection as well as a matching HLA type. Study observations and caveats: Within the response measured ex vivo, HLA-C-restricted CMV-specific TCR beta clonotypes were dominant.

TCRdb re-called the reads with MiXCR, one entry per CDR3 protein. The sample includes about 310,000 distinct CDR3 sequences, approximately 25% seen only once; the top ten take about 14%. Points on this clonotype: Its specificity is unknown.

The receptor's source is a human donor in good health (CMV status not recorded). Some clones in this sample may be carry-over from other donors' samples. The sequenced sample was cultured PBMCs, obtained from culture after CMV antigen stimulation.

CDR3 nucleotide sequence: TGTGCCACCGGACTCTCCGGGGCCAACGTCCTGACTTTC. It yields the protein CATGLSGANVLTF. V and J are TRBV15 and TRBJ2-6; a possible D gene is TRBD2 (5 bases). Germline loops: CDR1 LNHNV, CDR2 YYDKDF (reference sequence). V lost 8 bases to trimming and J lost 4 bases, with 9 bases between them. The CDR3 extends over 13 amino acids.